This T cell receptor beta chain was documented in a study of radiotherapy plus CTLA-4 blockade in lung cancer. CDR1 is SGHVS and CDR2 is FQNEAQ in the germline V gene. The CDR3 totals 14 residues. The germline V and J ends were trimmed by 3 bases and 3 bases, with 8 bases remaining between them. Sequencing was performed with immunoSEQ multiplex PCR; in TCRdb, only in-frame clones are kept and a portion is missing. The table records some 66,000 clones, approximately 80% of them present only once. The chain links TRBV7-8 to TRBJ2-2, with D tentatively TRBD1 (6 bases). Specimen: peripheral blood, collected from a patient treated with radiotherapy plus ipilimumab. The clonotype comes from a human donor with non-small cell lung cancer who had a partial response to radiotherapy plus ipilimumab. CDR3 sequence: CASSLGQYTGELFF. The CDR3 coding sequence is TGTGCCAGCAGCTTGGGACAATACACCGGGGAGCTGTTTTTT.